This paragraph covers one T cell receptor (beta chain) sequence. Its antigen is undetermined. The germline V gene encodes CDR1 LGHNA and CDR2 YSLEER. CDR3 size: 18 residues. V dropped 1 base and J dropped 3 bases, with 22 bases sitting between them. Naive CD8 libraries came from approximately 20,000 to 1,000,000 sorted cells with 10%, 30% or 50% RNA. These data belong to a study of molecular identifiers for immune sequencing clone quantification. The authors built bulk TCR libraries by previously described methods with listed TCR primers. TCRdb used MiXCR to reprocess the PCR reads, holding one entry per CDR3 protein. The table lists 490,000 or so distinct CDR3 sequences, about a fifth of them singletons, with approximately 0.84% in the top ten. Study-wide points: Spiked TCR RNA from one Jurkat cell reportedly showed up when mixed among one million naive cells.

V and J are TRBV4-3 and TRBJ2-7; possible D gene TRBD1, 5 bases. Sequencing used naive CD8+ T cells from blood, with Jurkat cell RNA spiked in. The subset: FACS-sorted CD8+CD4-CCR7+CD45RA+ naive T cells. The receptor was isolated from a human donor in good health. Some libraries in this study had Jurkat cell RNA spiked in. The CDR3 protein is CASSQVGLNAQSDYEQYF. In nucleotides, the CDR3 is TGCGCCAGCAGCCAAGTGGGGCTCAACGCACAGAGTGACTACGAGCAGTACTTC.